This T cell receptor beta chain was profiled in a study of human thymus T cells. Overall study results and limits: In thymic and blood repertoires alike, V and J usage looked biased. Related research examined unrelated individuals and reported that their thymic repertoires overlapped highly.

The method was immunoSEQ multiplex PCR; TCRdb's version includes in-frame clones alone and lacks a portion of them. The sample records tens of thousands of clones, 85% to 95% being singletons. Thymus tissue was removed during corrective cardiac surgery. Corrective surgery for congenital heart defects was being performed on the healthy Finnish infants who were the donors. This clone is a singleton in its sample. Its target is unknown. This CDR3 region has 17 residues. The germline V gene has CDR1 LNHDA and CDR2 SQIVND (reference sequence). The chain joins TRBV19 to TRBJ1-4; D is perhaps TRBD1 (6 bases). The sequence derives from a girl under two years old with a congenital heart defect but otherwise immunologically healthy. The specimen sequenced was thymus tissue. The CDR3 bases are TGTGCTACAGGTCAGGGGCCCCGGGCAAGAACTAATGAAAAACTGTTTTTT. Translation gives CATGQGPRARTNEKLFF.